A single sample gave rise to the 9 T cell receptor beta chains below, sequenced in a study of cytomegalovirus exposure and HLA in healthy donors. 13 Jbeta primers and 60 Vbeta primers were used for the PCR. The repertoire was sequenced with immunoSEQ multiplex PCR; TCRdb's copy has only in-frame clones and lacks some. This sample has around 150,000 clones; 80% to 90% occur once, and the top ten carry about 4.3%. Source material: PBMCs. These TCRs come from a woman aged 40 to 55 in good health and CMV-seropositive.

CDR3: CASSPPGQGRRNTEAFF. Here the CDR3 DNA reads TGTGCCAGCTCACCACCGGGGCAGGGGCGAAGAAACACTGAAGCTTTCTTT. The J gene is TRBJ1-1, the V gene TRBV18; weak D call: TRBD1 (6 bases). Trimming stripped 0 bases from V and 2 bases from J, with 16 bases between. CDR3 size: 17 residues. CDR1 is KGHSH, CDR2 LQKENI, per germline.

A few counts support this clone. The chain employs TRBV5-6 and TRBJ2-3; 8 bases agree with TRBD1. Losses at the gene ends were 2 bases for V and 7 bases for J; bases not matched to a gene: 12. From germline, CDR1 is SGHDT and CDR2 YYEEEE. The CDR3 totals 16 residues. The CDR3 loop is CASSLPHGQGAYTQYF. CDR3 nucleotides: TGTGCCAGCAGCTTACCCCATGGGCAGGGGGCTTATACGCAGTATTTT.

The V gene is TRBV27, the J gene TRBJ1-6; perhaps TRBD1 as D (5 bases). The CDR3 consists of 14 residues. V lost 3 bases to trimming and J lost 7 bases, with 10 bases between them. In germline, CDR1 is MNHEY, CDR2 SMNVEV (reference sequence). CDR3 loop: CASSLWTPNSPLHF. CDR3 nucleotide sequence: TGTGCCAGCAGTTTGTGGACACCAAATTCACCCCTCCACTTT.

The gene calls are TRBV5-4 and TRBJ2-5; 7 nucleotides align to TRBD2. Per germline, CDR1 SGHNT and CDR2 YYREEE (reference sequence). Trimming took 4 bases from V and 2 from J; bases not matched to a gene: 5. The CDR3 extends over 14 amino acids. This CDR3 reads CASSQAGPQETQYF. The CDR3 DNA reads TGTGCCAGCAGCCAAGCGGGACCACAAGAGACCCAGTACTTC. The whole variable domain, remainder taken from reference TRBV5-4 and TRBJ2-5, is ETGVTQSPTHLIKTRGQQVTLRCSSQSGHNTVSWYQQALGQGPQFIFQYYREEENGRGNFPPRFSGLQFPNYSSELNVNALELDDSALYLCASSQAGPQETQYFGPGTRLLVL.

The DNA of the CDR3 is TGTGCCAGCAGAAAGGACAGGGCGTTCAATCAGCCCCAGCATTTT. Translated: CASRKDRAFNQPQHF. The rearrangement links TRBV2 to TRBJ1-5, with TRBD1 matching 8 bases. This CDR3 is 15 amino acids long. In germline, CDR1 is SNHLY, CDR2 FYNNEI. The V gene end was trimmed by 6 bases and the J gene end by 3 bases; junction bases not matched to a gene: 7.

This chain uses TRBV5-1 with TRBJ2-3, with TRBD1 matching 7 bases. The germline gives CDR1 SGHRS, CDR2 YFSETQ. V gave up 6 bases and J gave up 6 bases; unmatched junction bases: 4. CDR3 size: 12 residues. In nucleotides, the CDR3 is TGCGCCAGCACTGAACAGGGGGATACGCAGTATTTT. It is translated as CASTEQGDTQYF.

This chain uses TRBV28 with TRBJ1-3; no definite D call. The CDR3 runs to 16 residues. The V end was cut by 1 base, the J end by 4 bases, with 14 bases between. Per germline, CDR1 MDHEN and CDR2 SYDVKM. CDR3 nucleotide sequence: TGTGCCAGCAGTTTATCTGAAACTGAGGCGGGAAACACCATATATTTT. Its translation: CASSLSETEAGNTIYF. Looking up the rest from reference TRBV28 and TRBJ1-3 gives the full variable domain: DVKVTQSSRYLVKRTGEKVFLECVQDMDHENMFWYRQDPGLGLRLIYFSYDVKMKEKGDIPEGYSVSREKKERFSLILESASTNQTSMYLCASSLSETEAGNTIYFGEGSWLTVV.

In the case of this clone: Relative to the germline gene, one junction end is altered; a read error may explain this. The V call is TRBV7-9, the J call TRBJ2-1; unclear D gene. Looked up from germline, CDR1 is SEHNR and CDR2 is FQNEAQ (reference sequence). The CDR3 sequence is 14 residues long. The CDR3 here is CSSSSPSSYNEQFF. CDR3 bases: TGTTCCAGCAGCTCACCGAGCTCCTACAATGAGCAGTTCTTC.

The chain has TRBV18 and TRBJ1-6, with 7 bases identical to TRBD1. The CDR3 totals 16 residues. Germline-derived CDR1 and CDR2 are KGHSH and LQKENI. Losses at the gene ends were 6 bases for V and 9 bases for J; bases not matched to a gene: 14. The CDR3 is CASSLGTDGSGSPLHF. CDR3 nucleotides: TGTGCCAGCTCTCTAGGGACAGACGGGTCTGGTTCACCCCTCCACTTT.